One and the same sample provided the 2 T cell receptor beta chains below, sequenced in a study of STAT5B mutations in CD4+ large granular lymphocyte leukemia (dated by TCRdb to between 2022 and 2023). Libraries were built with the immunoSEQ multiplex PCR assay. TCRdb stores this immuneACCESS table with in-frame sequences only. Part of the clones is absent; in the studies checked, under half of the shortfall reflects unresolved V genes, and no reason is known for the rest. This sample holds approximately 33,000 clones; 69% were observed only once. The ten largest account for about 3% of the sample. The sample comprised CD4+ T cells from blood buffy coats. These receptor sequences come from a human donor in good health.

The J gene is TRBJ2-7, the V gene TRBV9; weak D call: TRBD1 (6 bases). Deletions cut 1 base from V and 0 bases from J, with 8 bases between. The CDR3 length is 14 residues. Germline assignment: CDR1 SGDLS and CDR2 YYNGEE. The DNA of the CDR3 is TGTGCCAGCAGCGTAACAGGGAACTCCTACGAGCAGTACTTC. Encoded protein: CASSVTGNSYEQYF.

V and J are TRBV19 and TRBJ1-2, with a weak D call TRBD1 (6 bases). The CDR3 contains 14 residues. Germline CDR1 and CDR2: LNHDA and SQIVND (reference sequence). V lost 3 bases to trimming and J lost 4 bases, with 12 bases between them. The DNA of the CDR3 is TGTGCCAGTAGTATCTCCGGGACAAGCTATGGCTACACCTTC. Translation gives CASSISGTSYGYTF.